This TCR beta chain was obtained from a study of vaccination effects on CD4 cells after COVID-19. Findings and limits, study-wide: Nearly all vaccine-induced clones in healthy recipients recognized only SARS-CoV-2.

This table comes from immunoSEQ multiplex PCR, and its TCRdb copy is limited to in-frame clones, with some not included. The sample lists 70,000 to 95,000 clones, approximately 74% seen once, with roughly 1.8% in the top ten. Germline V gene sequence: CDR1 SGHRS, CDR2 YFSETQ. The V end lost 2 bases, the J end lost 5 bases, and 9 bases lay between the germline ends. The CDR3 is 13 residues long. Notes on this clone: Its antigen is as yet unknown.

Under the ViraFEST assay, PBMC were stimulated with viral peptide pools so that antigen-specific CD4+ T cells expanded. Sequencing was performed afterwards. Following 10 days of culture, CD4+ T cells were isolated. The material sequenced was CD4+ T cells from PBMCs cultured with HCoV-229E spike peptides, taken before COVID-19 vaccination. The receptor was derived from a human donor who received a COVID-19 vaccine. J is TRBJ2-3 and V is TRBV5-1; a possible D gene is TRBD2 (6 bases). In DNA form, the CDR3 reads TGCGCCAGCAGCTTCTGGGGGGAAGATACGCAGTATTTT. Protein product: CASSFWGEDTQYF.